The source of this T cell receptor beta chain is a study of T cell responses to AZD1222 COVID-19 vaccine. The data were produced by immunoSEQ multiplex PCR, yet TCRdb's version contains in-frame clones alone and is incomplete. The sample consists of more than 95,000 clones, around nine tenths of them appearing once. V dropped 5 bases and J dropped 13 bases, with 15 bases sitting between them. Germline assignment: CDR1 ENHRY and CDR2 SYGVKD. The CDR3 covers 12 residues. The TCR originated in an adult in good health. Sequenced material: peripheral blood, taken on day 0 of AZD1222 vaccination. The chain recombines TRBV10-3 with TRBJ2-1; no clear D gene. The CDR3 DNA follows: TGTGCCATCAGTTCGGACGGCCCCCGCCAGTTCTTC. This translates into CAISSDGPRQFF.